This T cell receptor (beta chain) came from a study of STAT5B mutations in CD4+ large granular lymphocyte leukemia. V lost 8 bases and J lost 10; bases outside the gene matches: 14. This CDR3 region has 15 residues. Germline loops: CDR1 SGHVS, CDR2 FQNEAQ. Generated by immunoSEQ multiplex PCR, the TCRdb table keeps only in-frame clones and is missing some. The sample lists fewer than 7,500 clones, around four fifths occurring once. This clonotype originated in a man aged 80 or over with CD4+ T-cell large granular lymphocyte leukemia. Specimen: PBMCs. The chain employs TRBV7-8 and TRBJ2-1; 10 bases map to TRBD2. The CDR3 DNA follows: TGTGCCAGCGCCCGGATGCAATCTAGCGGGGGAGAGCAGTTCTTC. Protein sequence: CASARMQSSGGEQFF.